This TCR beta chain was captured in a study of CD8 T cells in Susac syndrome. Germline lookup yields CDR1 SQVTM and CDR2 ANQGSEA. With 7 bases removed from V and 1 base from J, the gap between germline ends came to 13 bases. The CDR3 has 14 residues. Random hexamers served to reverse transcribe roughly 0.45 to 1 ug RNA. TCRdb re-called the immunoSEQ multiplex PCR reads through MiXCR, storing one row per CDR3 protein. This sample has some 200,000 distinct CDR3 sequences, with around 93% found just once. This clonotype showed up just once. The receptor comes from a human donor with Susac syndrome. The sample consisted of CD8+ T cells from PBMCs. The chain uses TRBV29-1 and TRBJ2-2; a possible D gene is TRBD1 (6 bases). The DNA for the CDR3 is TGCAGCGCCGAAGGACAGAAGAACACCGGGGAGCTGTTTTTT. It specifies CSAEGQKNTGELFF.